This T cell receptor beta chain was captured by sequencing in a study of TIL therapy for anti-PD-1-resistant metastatic lung cancer (dated by TCRdb to about 2021). For context, the study as a whole: Before any PD-1/PD-L1 blockade was given, tumors were harvested, nivolumab was then administered, and patients who progressed went on to receive lymphodepletion, an infusion of expanded TIL, and IL-2. Among the enrolled patients, the median age was about 50 years (range roughly 38-85), and the median tumor PD-L1 proportion score was 5.5% to 6.5%. Most of the cohort had lung adenocarcinoma, a few tumors were EGFR-mutant and two were ALK-rearranged, and half of the patients were current or former smokers. A median non-synonymous tumor mutation burden of approximately 1.5 mutations per megabase was determined across the cohort by whole-exome sequencing. T cell receptor beta sequencing of tumor and peripheral blood was used to follow clonotypes across the tumor, the expanded TIL product and serial blood samples.

Overall results and qualifications from the work: The baseline peripheral repertoire was partially replaced by infused TIL clonotypes, which then decayed over months, and persistence showed no apparent association with response. The study protocol defined all tumor marker inferences as exploratory. Because the cohort was highly selected, with more treatment-naive, never-smoker and oncogene-addicted patients than is typical, generalizability is limited.

According to the study, the label for this sample's time point signals: pre-treatment sample, taken before nivolumab and TIL therapy. Between late 2017 and January 2020, a dual-center phase I trial enrolled adults who had stage 4 NSCLC. Samples came from a single-arm, open-label phase I trial of tumor-infiltrating lymphocyte therapy with nivolumab in advanced non-small cell lung cancer. Blood mononuclear cells were isolated from EDTA tubes by Ficoll gradient and were snap-frozen as pellets, and DNA was extracted with a Qiagen mini-prep kit. V lost 5 bases and J lost 4 bases; the stretch between them is 12 bases long. CDR1 and CDR2 are drawn from the germline V gene: MNHNS, SASEGT. The CDR3 runs 14 residues from the cysteine to the phenylalanine. Only the CDR3 DNA is retained, 42 bases long and in frame from the first base. As for this clone: Its antigen is currently not known. It has no much larger one-base neighbor in the sample; base qualities were not kept.

Using bias-controlled multiplex PCR with the immunoSEQ v3 hsTCRB kit, the TCR beta CDR3 regions were amplified from genomic DNA. The TCR libraries were sequenced on an Illumina NextSeq 500 to roughly 1.8 million read pairs for survey level or about 5-6 million read pairs for deep level. Processing in the source paper ran as follows. V, D and J genes were assigned, non-productive sequences were removed, and clonality was reported by immunoSEQ Analyzer software. Repertoires of infused TIL and blood were compared using productive Simpson clonality and the Morisita overlap index of productive TRB rearrangements. The absolute count of a clonotype in blood was estimated by multiplying the lymphocyte count by the CD3+ fraction and by the productive frequency of the clone. TCRdb took this table from immuneACCESS and kept in-frame rearrangements with V and J called. Such tables lack part of the clones; where checked against another copy, unresolved V genes explain under half of the gap, and the rest is unexplained. The V and J calls and clone size come from that table; D and trimming were worked out from the DNA. This sample has tens of thousands of clones in its table, and roughly 69% of those were observed once. 5.5% to 8.5% of the sample comes from the top ten.

Recombination linked TRBV6-1 to TRBJ1-5, with a tentative D gene TRBD1 over 5 matching bases. This specimen consisted of blood, obtained at baseline. This receptor was identified in a person between 25 and 80 years old with non-small cell lung cancer. The DNA reads TGTGCCAGCAGTCCGGGACGGAATAATCAGCCCCAGCATTTT. The translation is CASSPGRNNQPQHF.